These T cell receptor beta chains were read from a single sample in a study of OX40 agonist ivuxolimab in advanced cancers. Libraries were prepared by immunoSEQ multiplex PCR; TCRdb keeps only in-frame clonotypes and omits some of them. Among roughly 70,000 clones listed, 82% were seen once. Sample: CD4+ or CD8+ T cells sorted from blood, taken in a trial of the OX40 agonist ivuxolimab. The receptors were sampled from an adult with an advanced solid tumor such as melanoma, head and neck, liver or kidney cancer. CDR3s include the opening cysteine and the closing phenylalanine or tryptophan. A D gene is named only where the DNA matches it firmly. Not all rows give a size; the values are once, few, many and, for expanded clones, a class.

J gene | D gene | clone size | V gene | CDR3 protein | CDR3 DNA
TRBJ2-6 | . | . | TRBV7-6 | CASSLEGRGSFSGANVLTF | TGTGCCAGCAGCTTAGAGGGTCGAGGCAGCTTCTCTGGGGCCAACGTCCTGACTTTC
TRBJ2-2 | . | once | TRBV5-6 | CASSRYRSGELFF | TGTGCCAGCAGCCGCTACAGGTCCGGGGAGCTGTTTTTT
TRBJ2-5 | TRBD1 | . | TRBV28 | CASSRGRLTGTGEETQYF | TGTGCCAGCAGCCGCGGAAGGCTCACCGGGACAGGGGAAGAGACCCAGTACTTC
TRBJ2-6 | . | once | TRBV6-5 | CASSYSRSSGANVLTF | TGTGCCAGCAGTTACTCAAGAAGTTCTGGGGCCAACGTCCTGACTTTC
TRBJ1-5 | . | . | TRBV19 | CASSIEGNQPQHF | TGTGCCAGTAGTATAGAGGGAAATCAGCCCCAGCATTTT
TRBJ1-2 | . | . | TRBV6-5 | CASRGAGNYGYTF | TGTGCCAGCAGAGGTGCGGGGAACTATGGCTACACCTTC
TRBJ2-5 | . | . | TRBV5-1 | CASSFSGQTASQETQYF | TGCGCCAGCAGCTTCTCCGGACAGACAGCATCCCAAGAGACCCAGTACTTC
TRBJ1-1 | . | . | TRBV9 | CASSVEGQNTEAFF | TGTGCCAGCAGCGTAGAGGGACAGAACACTGAAGCTTTCTTT
TRBJ2-5 | TRBD1 | . | TRBV5-1 | CASARGGAETQYF | TGCGCCAGCGCCCGAGGGGGCGCAGAGACCCAGTACTTC
TRBJ2-7 | . | . | TRBV5-8 | CASSFPYYEQYF | TGTGCCAGCAGCTTTCCTTACTACGAGCAGTACTTC
TRBJ2-1 | . | . | TRBV29-1 | CSVIPPGTRNNEQFF | TGCAGCGTTATCCCTCCCGGGACAAGAAACAATGAGCAGTTCTTC
TRBJ2-2 | . | . | TRBV28 | CASSKSWGTGELFF | TGTGCCAGCAGTAAATCTTGGGGTACCGGGGAGCTGTTTTTT
TRBJ1-2 | . | . | TRBV9 | CASSVDGGSTYGYTF | TGTGCCAGCAGCGTAGATGGAGGGTCGACCTATGGCTACACCTTC
TRBJ2-7 | TRBD1 | . | TRBV9 | CASSVSGQGNEQYF | TGTGCCAGCAGCGTATCTGGACAGGGGAACGAGCAGTACTTC
TRBJ2-1 | TRBD2 | . | TRBV7-2 | CASSLYSGTSPFF | TGTGCCAGCAGCCTATATAGCGGGACCTCTCCTTTCTTC
TRBJ2-7 | TRBD2 | . | TRBV2 | CASSLEGGGSLSSYEQYF | TGTGCCAGCAGTTTAGAGGGCGGGGGATCTTTGAGCTCCTACGAGCAGTACTTC
TRBJ2-1 | TRBD2 | . | TRBV10-3 | CASSSGSSEQFF | TGTGCCAGCTCAAGCGGGAGCAGTGAGCAGTTCTTC
TRBJ2-5 | . | . | TRBV6-4 | CASSPTPTGGQTQYF | TGTGCCAGCAGTCCTACTCCGACAGGCGGTCAGACCCAGTACTTC
TRBJ2-7 | . | . | TRBV6-5 | CASRLSGHQTYEQYF | TGTGCCAGCAGATTATCGGGACACCAGACCTACGAGCAGTACTTC
TRBJ2-1 | TRBD2 | . | TRBV5-1 | CASSSHLAGSYNEQFF | TGCGCCAGCAGCTCCCACCTAGCGGGGTCCTACAATGAGCAGTTCTTC
TRBJ2-3 | . | . | TRBV5-6 | CASSVYLDTQYF | TGTGCCAGCAGCGTTTATTTGGATACGCAGTATTTT
TRBJ2-2 | TRBD2 | . | TRBV29-1 | CSAGPWASGGAENTGELFF | TGCAGCGCCGGCCCGTGGGCTAGCGGGGGGGCAGAGAACACCGGGGAGCTGTTTTTT
TRBJ1-4 | TRBD1 | . | TRBV28 | CASSQPGQGGEKLFF | TGTGCCAGCAGCCAGCCGGGACAGGGAGGTGAAAAACTGTTTTTT
TRBJ1-4 | TRBD1 | . | TRBV28 | CASSRGQGREKLFF | TGTGCCAGCAGCCGAGGACAGGGTAGGGAAAAACTGTTTTTT
TRBJ2-7 | . | . | TRBV7-2 | CASSTLGSGGYEQYF | TGTGCCAGCAGCACCCTCGGGAGCGGCGGCTACGAGCAGTACTTC
TRBJ2-5 | . | . | TRBV9 | CASSVGTRIQETQYF | TGTGCCAGCAGCGTAGGAACTAGAATTCAAGAGACCCAGTACTTC
TRBJ1-2 | . | . | TRBV28 | CASSPSFLVGSYGYTF | TGTGCCAGCAGTCCTTCCTTTCTTGTTGGGTCCTATGGCTACACCTTC
TRBJ1-1 | TRBD1 | . | TRBV5-1 | CASSLSTGGTEAFF | TGCGCCAGCAGCTTGTCTACAGGGGGCACTGAAGCTTTCTTT
TRBJ2-7 | . | few | TRBV9 | CASSGGGAGWYEQYF | TGTGCCAGCAGCGGAGGGGGTGCAGGCTGGTACGAGCAGTACTTC
TRBJ2-2 | . | . | TRBV11-3 | CASSLQGNGELFF | TGTGCCAGCAGCTTACAGGGGAACGGGGAGCTGTTTTTT
TRBJ2-5 | TRBD2 | . | TRBV5-6 | CASSMSGGASETQYF | TGTGCCAGCAGCATGAGCGGGGGGGCGAGTGAGACCCAGTACTTC
TRBJ2-7 | . | . | TRBV6-5 | CASRPTEGSRYEQYF | TGTGCCAGCAGACCTACCGAGGGATCTAGGTACGAGCAGTACTTC
TRBJ2-7 | TRBD2 | medium-sized | TRBV4-2 | CASSQVSRVGTTSF | TGTGCCAGCAGCCAAGTATCGAGGGTAGGGACTACCTCATTC
TRBJ2-3 | TRBD1 | . | TRBV4-3 | CASSHGGGTGEDTQYF | TGCGCCAGCAGCCACGGGGGCGGGACAGGGGAAGATACGCAGTATTTT
TRBJ2-5 | . | . | TRBV7-2 | CASSLSRETQYF | TGTGCCAGCAGCTTAAGTCGGGAGACCCAGTACTTC
TRBJ2-3 | . | . | TRBV28 | CASSTPRGAGNTQYF | TGTGCCAGTTCCACTCCCAGGGGGGCCGGGAATACGCAGTATTTT
TRBJ2-7 | . | . | TRBV28 | CASSLHRGGEQYF | TGTGCCAGCAGTTTACACAGGGGGGGCGAGCAGTACTTC
TRBJ1-1 | . | few | TRBV27 | CASSYKPNTEAFF | TGTGCCAGCAGTTACAAACCTAACACTGAAGCTTTCTTT
TRBJ2-3 | TRBD1 | . | TRBV4-3 | CASSQGFTGGGDTQYF | TGCGCCAGCAGCCAAGGATTCACAGGGGGAGGAGATACGCAGTATTTT
TRBJ1-2 | . | . | TRBV19 | CATLPRTDYGYTF | TGTGCCACCTTACCTCGGACGGACTATGGCTACACCTTC
TRBJ1-1 | . | . | TRBV5-1 | CASSSQGDTEAFF | TGCGCCAGCAGCTCCCAGGGAGACACTGAAGCTTTCTTT
TRBJ1-2 | TRBD1 | . | TRBV19 | CASRPRQGSPYGYTF | TGTGCCAGTAGGCCCCGACAGGGTTCTCCATATGGCTACACCTTC